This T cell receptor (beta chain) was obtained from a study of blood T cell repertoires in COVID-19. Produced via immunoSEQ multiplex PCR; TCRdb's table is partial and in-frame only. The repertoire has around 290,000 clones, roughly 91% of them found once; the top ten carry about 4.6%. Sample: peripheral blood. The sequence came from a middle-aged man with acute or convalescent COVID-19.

The CDR3 DNA sequence: TGTGCCAGCACCGAAGGGAGGGAAGCTAATGAAAAACTGTTTTTT. Amino acids: CASTEGREANEKLFF. The chain carries TRBV2 and TRBJ1-4; no reliable D call. V lost 7 bases and J lost 3, with 15 bases in between. CDR3 size: 15 residues. Per the germline V gene, CDR1 is SNHLY and CDR2 is FYNNEI.